The clone carrying this T cell receptor beta chain was seen only a few times. Its target is unknown. The entry originates in a study of beta chain features in type 1 diabetes. Points from the study as a whole: Shorter TCRB CDR3s, moderately but significantly so, were found in Type 1 diabetes patients in all four CD4+ subsets.

Sequenced material consisted of expressed TCRB transcripts (all of the isolated RNA was reverse transcribed). TCRdb's copy holds only in-frame clones and misses some; the assay was immunoSEQ multiplex PCR. The sample has 250,000 or so clones, about a fifth seen once. This CDR3 region has 15 residues. The germline V gene encodes CDR1 SEHNR and CDR2 FQNEAQ (reference sequence). The J segment lost 7 bases and the V segment lost 5 bases, leaving 9 bases of the junction unmatched. Sequencing was performed on naive CD4+ T cells from blood. The V and J genes are TRBV7-9 and TRBJ2-7; 12 bases match TRBD1. This TCR was sampled from a woman in her forties with type 1 diabetes. DNA for the CDR3: TGTGCCAGCAGCGCCCCGGGACAGGGGGCAAGGGAGCAGTACTTC. Its protein is CASSAPGQGAREQYF.